A selection of T cell receptor beta chains follows, all from one sample in a study of early T cells in non-severe SARS-CoV-2 infection. Each CDR3 protein is one row after TCRdb ran MiXCR on the 5' RACE reads. Found here are tens of thousands of distinct CDR3 sequences, around 14% of them singletons; the top ten hold roughly 7%. Specimen: whole blood. These receptors came from an adult who was a healthcare worker with PCR-confirmed SARS-CoV-2 infection or an uninfected control (not recorded which). Both conserved end residues are part of each CDR3. Fields, in order: V gene, J gene, clone size, CDR3 length, D gene, CDR3 DNA, CDR3 protein. A D gene is named only where the DNA matches it firmly. Clone size is given for some rows only: seen once, a few or many times, or a class if the clone is expanded.

>TRBV7-2|TRBJ2-4|medium-sized|17|TRBD2
TGTGCCAGCAGCTCGCCGTCGGCGGGAGGGGTATCAAACATTCAGTACTTC
CASSSPSAGGVSNIQYF
>TRBV10-2|TRBJ1-1|NA|14|NA
TGCGCCAGCAGTGAGGGTTCCATGAACACTGAAGCTTTCTTT
CASSEGSMNTEAFF
>TRBV5-1|TRBJ2-7|NA|14|NA
TGCGCCAGCAGCCCACGACAGGTCTCCTACGAGCAGTACTTC
CASSPRQVSYEQYF
>TRBV14|TRBJ2-1|many|14|NA
TGTGCCAGCAGCCAAGGAGGATCCTACAATGAGCAGTTCTTC
CASSQGGSYNEQFF
>TRBV5-1|TRBJ2-7|NA|12|NA
TGCGCCAGCAGCTGGGGACAAGCCGAGCAGTACTTC
CASSWGQAEQYF
>TRBV7-8|TRBJ1-1|NA|14|NA
TGTGCCAGCAGCGCACAAGTCCCTTCCACTGAAGCTTTCTTT
CASSAQVPSTEAFF
>TRBV28|TRBJ2-7|NA|12|NA
TGTGCCAGCAGTGCCTACAGAGGCGAGCAGTACTTC
CASSAYRGEQYF
>TRBV29-1|TRBJ2-1|few|13|TRBD1
TGCAGCGTTGAAGGGGGACAGTACAATGAGCAGTTCTTC
CSVEGGQYNEQFF
>TRBV29-1|TRBJ1-4|few|12|NA
TGCAGCGTTACCAGGGTTAATGAAAAACTGTTTTTT
CSVTRVNEKLFF
>TRBV20-1|TRBJ2-1|NA|15|TRBD2
TGCAGTGCTAGTACGGTAGCGGGAGGTTTTAATGAGCAGTTCTTC
CSASTVAGGFNEQFF
>TRBV11-2|TRBJ2-2|NA|16|NA
TGTGCCAGCAGGCCGTCCGGCCCGGGAGTAAACGGGGAGCTGTTTTTT
CASRPSGPGVNGELFF
>TRBV3-1|TRBJ1-2|many|14|NA
TGTGCCAGCAGCCAATCGGCCTGGGGCTATGGCTACACCTTC
CASSQSAWGYGYTF
>TRBV29-1|TRBJ2-2|few|15|TRBD1
TGCAGCGTTGACACGGGACAGACGAACACCGGGGAGCTGTTTTTT
CSVDTGQTNTGELFF
>TRBV28|TRBJ1-5|NA|16|NA
TGTGCCAGCAGTTGGGATTTGGAGGATGACAATCAGCCCCAGCATTTT
CASSWDLEDDNQPQHF
>TRBV20-1|TRBJ2-7|few|13|TRBD1
TGCAGTGCTAGACGGACAGGACTCTACGAGCAGTACTTC
CSARRTGLYEQYF
>TRBV19|TRBJ2-1|few|16|NA
TGTGCCAGTAGTATAGCCTCGGGGGGCCTATACAATGAGCAGTTCTTC
CASSIASGGLYNEQFF
>TRBV6-1|TRBJ1-5|few|18|NA
TGTGCCAGCAGACACCCTGAAGGGGGGTGGGATAGCAATCAGCCCCAGCATTTT
CASRHPEGGWDSNQPQHF
>TRBV4-2|TRBJ2-7|NA|15|TRBD1
TGTGCCAGCAACCCAAACCGGGACAGTCCCTACGAGCAGTACTTC
CASNPNRDSPYEQYF
>TRBV5-4|TRBJ1-1|once|16|NA
TGTGCCAGCAGCTTGGGGGAAGAGACAGGGAACACTGAAGCTTTCTTT
CASSLGEETGNTEAFF
>TRBV2|TRBJ2-1|NA|10|NA
TGTGCCAGTGCCGATAATGAGCAGTTCTTC
CASADNEQFF
>TRBV2|TRBJ2-2|few|14|TRBD2
TGTGCCAGCATCGGGGGGACGAACACCGGGGAGCTGTTTTTT
CASIGGTNTGELFF
>TRBV28|TRBJ1-1|NA|13|TRBD1
TGTGCCAGCAGTTTACCAGGGGGGGAAGTAGCTTTCTTT
CASSLPGGEVAFF
>TRBV5-4|TRBJ2-7|NA|13|TRBD1
TGTGCCACCCGGACAGGGTCTTTCAACGAGCAGTACTTC
CATRTGSFNEQYF
>TRBV29-1|TRBJ1-4|NA|12|NA
TGCAGCGTCTGGGACGGGAATGAAAAACTGTTTTTT
CSVWDGNEKLFF
>TRBV24-1|TRBJ2-2|NA|13|NA
TGTGCCACCAGTGATACAGCTACCGGGGAGCTGTTTTTT
CATSDTATGELFF
>TRBV6-6|TRBJ2-3|few|14|TRBD2
TGTGCCAGCATGACTAGCGGGAGGACAGATACGCAGTATTTT
CASMTSGRTDTQYF
>TRBV28|TRBJ2-1|many|12|NA
TGTGCCAGCAGAGCCGGACAAACTTCGCAGTTCTTC
CASRAGQTSQFF
>TRBV27|TRBJ2-5|NA|14|NA
TGTGCCAGCAGTTTAATCGGCTCCTCGGAGACCCAGTACTTC
CASSLIGSSETQYF
>TRBV7-2|TRBJ2-5|NA|14|NA
TGTGCCAGCAGCGACCCCCGGGGGCGTGGGACCCAGTACTTC
CASSDPRGRGTQYF
>TRBV12-3/TRBV12-4|TRBJ2-2|few|18|TRBD2
TGTGCCAGCAGTTTTTTGGGCGGGGGACTAGCGGGATCCGGGGAGCTGTTTTTT
CASSFLGGGLAGSGELFF
>TRBV25-1|TRBJ2-2|NA|14|NA
TGTGCCAGCAGTGATGGGGACCACACCGGGGAGCTGTTTTTT
CASSDGDHTGELFF
>TRBV6-5|TRBJ1-5|NA|13|NA
TGTGCCAGCAGTTTCCGAGAGGGACAGCCCCAGCATTTT
CASSFREGQPQHF
>TRBV28|TRBJ1-2|NA|13|NA
TGTGCCAGCAGTTTATTCAGACAAGACGGCTACACCTTC
CASSLFRQDGYTF
>TRBV2|TRBJ2-4|few|19|TRBD2
TGTGCCAGCAGGGAAGGACTAGCGGGAGCCACGGGAGGCAAAAACATTCAGTACTTC
CASREGLAGATGGKNIQYF
>TRBV29-1|TRBJ2-5|NA|12|NA
TGCAGCGTTGAGGGGGGCCAAGAGACCCAGTACTTC
CSVEGGQETQYF